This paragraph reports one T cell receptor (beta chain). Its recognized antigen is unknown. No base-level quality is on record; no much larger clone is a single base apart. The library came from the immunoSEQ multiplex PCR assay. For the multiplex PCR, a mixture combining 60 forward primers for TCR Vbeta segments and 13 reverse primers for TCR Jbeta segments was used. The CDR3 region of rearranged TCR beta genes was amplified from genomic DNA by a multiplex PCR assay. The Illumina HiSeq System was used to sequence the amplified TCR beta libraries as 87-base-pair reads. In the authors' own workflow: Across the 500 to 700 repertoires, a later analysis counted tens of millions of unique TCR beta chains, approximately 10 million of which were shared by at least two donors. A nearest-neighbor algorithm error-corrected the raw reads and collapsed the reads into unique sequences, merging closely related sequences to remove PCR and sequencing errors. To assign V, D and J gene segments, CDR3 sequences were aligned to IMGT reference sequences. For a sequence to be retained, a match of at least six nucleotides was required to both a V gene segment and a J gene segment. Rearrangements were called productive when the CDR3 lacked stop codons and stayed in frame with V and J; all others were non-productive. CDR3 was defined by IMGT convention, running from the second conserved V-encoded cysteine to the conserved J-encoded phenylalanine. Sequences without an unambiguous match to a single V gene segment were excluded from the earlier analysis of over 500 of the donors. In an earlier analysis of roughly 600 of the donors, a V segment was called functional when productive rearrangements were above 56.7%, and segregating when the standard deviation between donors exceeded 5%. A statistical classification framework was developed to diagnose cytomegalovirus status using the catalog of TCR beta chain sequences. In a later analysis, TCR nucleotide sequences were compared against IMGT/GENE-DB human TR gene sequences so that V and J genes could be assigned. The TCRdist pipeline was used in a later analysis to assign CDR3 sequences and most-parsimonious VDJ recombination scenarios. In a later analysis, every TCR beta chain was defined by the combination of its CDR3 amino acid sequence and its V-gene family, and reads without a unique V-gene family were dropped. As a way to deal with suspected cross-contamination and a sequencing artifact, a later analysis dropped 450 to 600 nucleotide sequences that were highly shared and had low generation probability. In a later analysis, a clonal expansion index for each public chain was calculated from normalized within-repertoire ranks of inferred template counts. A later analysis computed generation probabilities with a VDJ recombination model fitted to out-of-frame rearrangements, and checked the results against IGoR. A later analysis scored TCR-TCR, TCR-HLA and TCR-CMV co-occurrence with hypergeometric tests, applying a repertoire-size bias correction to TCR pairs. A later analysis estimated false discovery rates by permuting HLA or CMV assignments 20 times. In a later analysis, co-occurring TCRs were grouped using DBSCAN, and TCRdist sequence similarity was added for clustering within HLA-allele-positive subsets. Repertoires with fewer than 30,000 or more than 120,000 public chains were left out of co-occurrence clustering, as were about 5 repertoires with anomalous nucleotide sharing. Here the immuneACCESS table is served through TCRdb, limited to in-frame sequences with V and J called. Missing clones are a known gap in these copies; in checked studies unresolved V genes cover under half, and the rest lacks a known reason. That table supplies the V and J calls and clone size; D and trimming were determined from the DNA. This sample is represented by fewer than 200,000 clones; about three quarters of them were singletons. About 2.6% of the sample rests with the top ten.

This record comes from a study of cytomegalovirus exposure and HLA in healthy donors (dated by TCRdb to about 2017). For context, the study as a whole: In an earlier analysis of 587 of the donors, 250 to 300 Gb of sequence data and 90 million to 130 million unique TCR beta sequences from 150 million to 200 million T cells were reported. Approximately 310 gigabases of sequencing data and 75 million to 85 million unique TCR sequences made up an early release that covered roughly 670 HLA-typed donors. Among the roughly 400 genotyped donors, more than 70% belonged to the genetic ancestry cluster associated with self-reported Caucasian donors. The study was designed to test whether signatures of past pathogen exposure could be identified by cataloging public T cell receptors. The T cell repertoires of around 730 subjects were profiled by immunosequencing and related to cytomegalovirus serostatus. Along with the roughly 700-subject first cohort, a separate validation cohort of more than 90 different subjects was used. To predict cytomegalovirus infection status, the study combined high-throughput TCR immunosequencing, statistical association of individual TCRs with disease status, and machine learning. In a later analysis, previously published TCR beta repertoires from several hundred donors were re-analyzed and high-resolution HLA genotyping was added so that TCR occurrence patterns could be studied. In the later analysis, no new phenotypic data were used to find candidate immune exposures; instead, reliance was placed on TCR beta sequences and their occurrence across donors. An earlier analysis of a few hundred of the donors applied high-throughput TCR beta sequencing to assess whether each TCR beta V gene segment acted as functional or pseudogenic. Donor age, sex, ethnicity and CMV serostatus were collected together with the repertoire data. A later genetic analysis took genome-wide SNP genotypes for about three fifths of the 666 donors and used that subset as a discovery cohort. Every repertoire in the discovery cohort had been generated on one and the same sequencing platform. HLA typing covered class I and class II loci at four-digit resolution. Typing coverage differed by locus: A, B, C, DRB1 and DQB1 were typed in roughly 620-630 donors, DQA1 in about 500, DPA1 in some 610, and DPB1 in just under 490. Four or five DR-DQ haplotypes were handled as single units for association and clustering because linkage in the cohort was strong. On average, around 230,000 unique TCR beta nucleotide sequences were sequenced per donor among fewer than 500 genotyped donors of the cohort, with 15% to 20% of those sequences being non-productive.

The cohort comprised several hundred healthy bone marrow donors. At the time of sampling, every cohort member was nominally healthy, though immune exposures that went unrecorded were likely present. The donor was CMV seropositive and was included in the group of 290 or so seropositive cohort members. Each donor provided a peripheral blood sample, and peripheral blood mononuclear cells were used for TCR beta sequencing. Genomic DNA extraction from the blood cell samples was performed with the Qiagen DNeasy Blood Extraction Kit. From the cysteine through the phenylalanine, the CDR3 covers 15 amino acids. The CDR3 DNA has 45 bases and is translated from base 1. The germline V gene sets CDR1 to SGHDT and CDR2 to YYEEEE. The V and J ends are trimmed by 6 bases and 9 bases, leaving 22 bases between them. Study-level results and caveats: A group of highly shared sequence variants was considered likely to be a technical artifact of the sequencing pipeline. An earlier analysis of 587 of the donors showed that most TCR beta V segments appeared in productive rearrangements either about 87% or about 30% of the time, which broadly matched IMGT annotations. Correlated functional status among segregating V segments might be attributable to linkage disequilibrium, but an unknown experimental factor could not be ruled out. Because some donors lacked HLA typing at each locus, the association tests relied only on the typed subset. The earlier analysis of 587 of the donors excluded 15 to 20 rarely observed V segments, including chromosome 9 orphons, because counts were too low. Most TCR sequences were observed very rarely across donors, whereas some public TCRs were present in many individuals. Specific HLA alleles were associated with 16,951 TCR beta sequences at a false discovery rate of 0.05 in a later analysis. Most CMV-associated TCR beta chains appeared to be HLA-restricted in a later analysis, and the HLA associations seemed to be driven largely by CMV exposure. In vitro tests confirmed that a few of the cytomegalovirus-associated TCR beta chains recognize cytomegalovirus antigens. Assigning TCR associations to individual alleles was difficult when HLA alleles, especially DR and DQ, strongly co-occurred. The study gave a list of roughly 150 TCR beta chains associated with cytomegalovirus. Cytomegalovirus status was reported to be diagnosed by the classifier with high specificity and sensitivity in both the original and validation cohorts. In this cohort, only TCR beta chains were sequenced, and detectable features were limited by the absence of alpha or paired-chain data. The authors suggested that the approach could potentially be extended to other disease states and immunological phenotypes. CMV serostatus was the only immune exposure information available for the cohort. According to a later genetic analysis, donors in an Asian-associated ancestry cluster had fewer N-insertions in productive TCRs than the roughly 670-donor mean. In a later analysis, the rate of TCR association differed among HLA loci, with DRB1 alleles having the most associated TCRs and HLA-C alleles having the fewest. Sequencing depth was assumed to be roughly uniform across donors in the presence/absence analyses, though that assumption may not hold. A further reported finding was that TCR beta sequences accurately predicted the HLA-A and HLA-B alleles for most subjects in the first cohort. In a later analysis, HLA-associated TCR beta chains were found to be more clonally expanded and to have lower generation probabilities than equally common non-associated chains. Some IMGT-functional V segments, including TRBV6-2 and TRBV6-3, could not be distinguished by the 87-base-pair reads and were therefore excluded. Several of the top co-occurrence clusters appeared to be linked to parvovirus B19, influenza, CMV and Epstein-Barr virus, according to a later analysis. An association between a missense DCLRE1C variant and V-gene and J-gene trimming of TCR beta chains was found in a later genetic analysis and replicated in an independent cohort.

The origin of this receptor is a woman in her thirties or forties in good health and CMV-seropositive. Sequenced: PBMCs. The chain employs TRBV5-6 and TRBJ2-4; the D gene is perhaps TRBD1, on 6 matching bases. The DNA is TGTGCCAGCACGGAAACAGGGTTGGCCCCGAGCATTCAGTACTTC. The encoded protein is CASTETGLAPSIQYF.